The 9 T cell receptor beta chains below come from one sample, sequenced in a study of beta chain features in type 1 diabetes. General study results and limits: Type 1 diabetes patients had TCRB CDR3s that were shorter (moderately but significantly so) in all four CD4+ subsets.

The investigators reverse transcribed all of the isolated RNA, so they sequenced expressed TCRB transcripts. The protocol was immunoSEQ multiplex PCR, while the TCRdb copy is restricted to in-frame clones and leaves out a portion. The repertoire holds 240,000 or so clones, with more than 11% as singletons. These TCRs are of unknown antigen specificity. Sequencing used naive CD4+ T cells from blood. The receptor set was obtained from a man aged 25 to 45 with type 1 diabetes.

There are a few counts of this clone. This rearrangement joins TRBV5-6 to TRBJ1-1; 9 nucleotides agree with TRBD1. Germline V gene lookup returns CDR1 SGHDT and CDR2 YYEEEE. The CDR3 is 16 amino acids. The trim removed 1 base at V and 4 bases at J, leaving 8 bases unmatched. DNA of the CDR3: TGTGCCAGCAGCTTGCGGACAGGGGTGGGGGTCACTGAAGCTTTCTTT. Amino acid sequence: CASSLRTGVGVTEAFF.

This clone has more than one count but fewer than ten. The V call is TRBV30, the J call TRBJ2-7; 7 bases align to TRBD1. The germline CDR1 and CDR2 sequences are GTSNPN and SVGIG (reference sequence). The length of the CDR3 is 12 residues. V lost 3 bases and J lost 4; bases outside the gene matches: 3. The CDR3 sequence: CAWRQGQYEQYF. The CDR3 DNA sequence: TGTGCCTGGAGACAGGGGCAGTACGAGCAGTACTTC.

The genes are TRBV5-4 and TRBJ1-2; 7 bases match TRBD1. Germline values: CDR1 SGHNT, CDR2 YYREEE (reference sequence). This CDR3 comprises 14 residues. Trimming cost V 4 bases and J 2 bases; bases outside gene matches: 5. Written as DNA, the CDR3 is TGTGCCAGCAGCCCGGACAGGAGAAACTATGGCTACACCTTC. Protein: CASSPDRRNYGYTF.

Only a few counts were recorded for this clone. V gene TRBV18 combines with J gene TRBJ2-3; 7 bases are a match to TRBD2. Germline V lookup: CDR1 KGHSH, CDR2 LQKENI. The length of the CDR3 is 14 residues. V lost 3 bases, J lost 2 bases, and 2 bases stayed unmatched. CDR3 loop: CASSPLAVTDTQYF. The CDR3 nucleotides are TGTGCCAGCTCACCGCTAGCGGTCACAGATACGCAGTATTTT.

V gene TRBV5-6 combines with J gene TRBJ1-2; TRBD1 might be the D (6 bases). Deletions cut 3 bases from V and 4 bases from J, with 13 bases between. Looked up from germline, CDR1 is SGHDT and CDR2 is YYEEEE. This CDR3 is built from 14 residues. CDR3 loop: CASSSLQGTYGYTF. In DNA, the CDR3 is TGTGCCAGCAGCTCCCTCCAGGGGACCTATGGCTACACCTTC.

The CDR3 nucleotides are TGTGCCACCAGCAGAGGAGGGAGTCAGGATCAGCCCCAGCATTTT. It encodes CATSRGGSQDQPQHF. The chain links TRBV15 to TRBJ1-5; D not resolved. CDR1 is LNHNV, CDR2 YYDKDF, per germline (reference sequence). V dropped 1 base and J dropped 5 bases, with 12 bases sitting between them. The CDR3 has 15 amino acids.

The rearrangement joins TRBV19 to TRBJ1-4; D gene ambiguous. Per germline, CDR1 LNHDA and CDR2 SQIVND (reference sequence). The CDR3 runs 13 residues. Trimming removed 2 bases at V and 11 bases at J, with 12 bases between. CDR3 protein: CASSISGVGKLFF. The CDR3 DNA follows: TGTGCCAGTAGTATATCGGGAGTAGGGAAACTGTTTTTT.

As to this clone: A read error may account for a junction end that differs from germline. This chain joins TRBV7-7 and TRBJ2-3; TRBD1 is a possible D gene (5 bases). The V gene's germline CDR1 is SSHAT and CDR2 FNYEAQ (reference sequence). The CDR3 runs 13 residues. CDR3 DNA sequence: TGTGCTAGCAGCCCTACAGGTTCAGATACGCAGTATTTT. The encoded protein is CASSPTGSDTQYF.

The CDR3 DNA is TGTGCCCCCGCGCCAAAAGCGACCTACGAGCAGTACTTC. Translation: CAPAPKATYEQYF. The chain is built from TRBV21-1 and TRBJ2-7; the table's D call, TRBD2, was not checked against the DNA. TRBV21-1 is annotated as a pseudogene. The CDR3 is 13 residues long.